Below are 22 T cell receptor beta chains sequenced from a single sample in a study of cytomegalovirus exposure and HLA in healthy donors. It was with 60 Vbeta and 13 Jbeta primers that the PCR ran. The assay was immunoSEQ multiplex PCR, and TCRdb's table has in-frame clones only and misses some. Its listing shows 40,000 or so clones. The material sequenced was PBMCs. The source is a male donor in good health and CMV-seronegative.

CDR3: CASRTSSGGELFF. The CDR3 DNA follows: TGTGCCAGTAGGACTAGTAGTGGCGGGGAGCTGTTTTTT. The chain couples TRBV6-1 to TRBJ2-2; 7 bases align to TRBD2. Germline V CDR1 and CDR2: MNHNS, SASEGT. V was clipped by 9 bases and J by 7 bases; unmatched bases: 8. This CDR3 contains 13 residues.

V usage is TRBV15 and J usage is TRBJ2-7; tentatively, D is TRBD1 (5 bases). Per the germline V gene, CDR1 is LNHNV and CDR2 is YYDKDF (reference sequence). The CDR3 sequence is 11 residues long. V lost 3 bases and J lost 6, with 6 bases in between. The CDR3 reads CATSSRAEQYF. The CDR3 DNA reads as TGTGCCACCAGCAGCAGGGCCGAGCAGTACTTC.

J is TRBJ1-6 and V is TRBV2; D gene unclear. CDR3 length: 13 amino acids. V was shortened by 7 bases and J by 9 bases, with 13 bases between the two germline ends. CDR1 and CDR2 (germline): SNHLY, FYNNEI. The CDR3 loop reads CASTERLVSPLHF. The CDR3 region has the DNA TGTGCCAGCACCGAAAGGCTAGTTTCACCCCTCCACTTT. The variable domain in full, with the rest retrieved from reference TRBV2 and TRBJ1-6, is EPEVTQTPSHQVTQMGQEVILRCVPISNHLYFYWYRQILGQKVEFLVSFYNNEISEKSEIFDDQFSVERPDGSNFTLKIRSTKLEDSAMYFCASTERLVSPLHFGNGTRLTVT.

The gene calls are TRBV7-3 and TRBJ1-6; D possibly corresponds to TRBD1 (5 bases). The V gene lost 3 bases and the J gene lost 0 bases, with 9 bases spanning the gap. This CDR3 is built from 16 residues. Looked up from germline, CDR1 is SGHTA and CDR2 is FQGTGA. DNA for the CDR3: TGTGCCAGCAGCTTGGAGGGGTACTCCTATAATTCACCCCTCCACTTT. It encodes CASSLEGYSYNSPLHF.

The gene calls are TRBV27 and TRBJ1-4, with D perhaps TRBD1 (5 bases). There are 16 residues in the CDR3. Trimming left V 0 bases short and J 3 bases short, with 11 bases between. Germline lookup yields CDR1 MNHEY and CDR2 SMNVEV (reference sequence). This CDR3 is CASSLSGRVPNEKLFF. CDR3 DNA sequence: TGTGCCAGCAGTTTATCGGGCAGGGTGCCTAATGAAAAACTGTTTTTT.

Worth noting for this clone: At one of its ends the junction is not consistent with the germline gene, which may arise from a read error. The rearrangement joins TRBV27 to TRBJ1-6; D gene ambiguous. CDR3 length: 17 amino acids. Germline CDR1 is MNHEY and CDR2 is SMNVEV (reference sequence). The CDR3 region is CASSLSAGSSYNPPLHF. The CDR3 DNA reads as TGTGCCAGCAGTTTATCAGCGGGGTCTTCCTATAATCCACCCCTCCACTTT.

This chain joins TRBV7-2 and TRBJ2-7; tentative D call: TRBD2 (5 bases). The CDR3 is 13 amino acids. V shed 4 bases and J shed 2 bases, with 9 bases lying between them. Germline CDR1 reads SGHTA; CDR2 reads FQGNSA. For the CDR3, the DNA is TGTGCCAGCAGCTCGGACTCGGCCTACGAGCAGTACTTC. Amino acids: CASSSDSAYEQYF.

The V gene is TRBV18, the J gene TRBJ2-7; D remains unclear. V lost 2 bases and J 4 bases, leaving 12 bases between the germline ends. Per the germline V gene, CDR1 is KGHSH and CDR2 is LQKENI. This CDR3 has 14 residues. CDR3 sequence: CASSPSPSLYEQYF. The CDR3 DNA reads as TGTGCCAGCTCACCAAGCCCTTCTCTGTACGAGCAGTACTTC.

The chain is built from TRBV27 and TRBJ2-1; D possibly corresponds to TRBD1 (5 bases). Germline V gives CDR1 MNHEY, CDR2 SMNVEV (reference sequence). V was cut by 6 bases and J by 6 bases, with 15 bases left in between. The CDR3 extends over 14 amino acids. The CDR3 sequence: CASRGRTIVNEQFF. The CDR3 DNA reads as TGTGCCAGCAGGGGGCGTACCATCGTCAATGAGCAGTTCTTC.

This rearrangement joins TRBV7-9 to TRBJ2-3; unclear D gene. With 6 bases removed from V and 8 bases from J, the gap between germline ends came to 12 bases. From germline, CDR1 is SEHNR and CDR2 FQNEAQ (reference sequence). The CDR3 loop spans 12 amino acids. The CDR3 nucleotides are TGTGCCAGCAGATTCCCCCCGGGTACGCAGTATTTT. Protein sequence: CASRFPPGTQYF.

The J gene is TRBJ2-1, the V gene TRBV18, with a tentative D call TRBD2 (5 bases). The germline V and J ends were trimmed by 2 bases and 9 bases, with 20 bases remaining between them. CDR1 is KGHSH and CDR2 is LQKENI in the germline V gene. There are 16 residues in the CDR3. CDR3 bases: TGTGCCAGCTCACCAAGAGGGCGGCCAGAGAGAGCTGAGCAGTTCTTC. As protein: CASSPRGRPERAEQFF.

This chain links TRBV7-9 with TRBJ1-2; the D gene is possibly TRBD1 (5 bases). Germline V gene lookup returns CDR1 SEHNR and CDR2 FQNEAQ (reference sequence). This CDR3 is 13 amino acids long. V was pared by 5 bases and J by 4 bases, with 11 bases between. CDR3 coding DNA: TGTGCCAGCAGCACAAGGGACTTCTATGGCTACACCTTC. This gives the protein CASSTRDFYGYTF.

CDR3 sequence: CASSPLEEQYF. CDR3 in DNA: TGTGCCAGCAGCCCCCTGGAGGAGCAGTACTTC. The V and J genes are TRBV7-9 and TRBJ2-5; weak D call: TRBD2 (5 bases). Trimming took off 5 bases at V and 11 bases at J, with 12 bases between the two ends. This CDR3 region has 11 residues. The germline V gene has CDR1 SEHNR and CDR2 FQNEAQ (reference sequence).

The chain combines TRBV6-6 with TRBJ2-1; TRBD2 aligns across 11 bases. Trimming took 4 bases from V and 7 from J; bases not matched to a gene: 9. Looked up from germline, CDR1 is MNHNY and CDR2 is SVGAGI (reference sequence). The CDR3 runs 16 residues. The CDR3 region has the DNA TGTGCCAGCAGTTCCCCACTAGCGGGGGCTTTTAATGAGCAGTTCTTC. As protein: CASSSPLAGAFNEQFF.

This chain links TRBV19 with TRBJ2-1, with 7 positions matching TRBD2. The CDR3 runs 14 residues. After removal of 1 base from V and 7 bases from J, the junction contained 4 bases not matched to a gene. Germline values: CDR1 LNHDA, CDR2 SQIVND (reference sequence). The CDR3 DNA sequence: TGTGCCAGTAGTATAGGTACTAGCGAGAATGAGCAGTTCTTC. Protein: CASSIGTSENEQFF.

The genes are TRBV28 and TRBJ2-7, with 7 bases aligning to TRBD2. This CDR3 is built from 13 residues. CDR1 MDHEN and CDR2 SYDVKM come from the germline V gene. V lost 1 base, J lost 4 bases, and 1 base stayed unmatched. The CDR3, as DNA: TGTGCCAGCAGTTTATTGGGGGGGTACGAGCAGTACTTC. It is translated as CASSLLGGYEQYF.

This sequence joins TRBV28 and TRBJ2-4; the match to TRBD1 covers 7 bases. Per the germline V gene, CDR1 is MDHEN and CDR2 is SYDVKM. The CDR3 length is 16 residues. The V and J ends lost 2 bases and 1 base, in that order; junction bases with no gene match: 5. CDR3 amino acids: CASSLRTGGAKNIQYF. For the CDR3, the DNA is TGTGCCAGCAGTTTAAGGACAGGTGGTGCCAAAAACATTCAGTACTTC. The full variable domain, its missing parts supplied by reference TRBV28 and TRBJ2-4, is DVKVTQSSRYLVKRTGEKVFLECVQDMDHENMFWYRQDPGLGLRLIYFSYDVKMKEKGDIPEGYSVSREKKERFSLILESASTNQTSMYLCASSLRTGGAKNIQYFGAGTRLSVL.

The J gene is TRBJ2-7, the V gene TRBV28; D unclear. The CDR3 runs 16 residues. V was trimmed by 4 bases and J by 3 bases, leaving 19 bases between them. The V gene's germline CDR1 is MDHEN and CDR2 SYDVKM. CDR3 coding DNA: TGTGCCAGCAGTTCCCCCCGTGCGGCAGCAAGCTACGAGCAGTACTTC. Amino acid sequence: CASSSPRAAASYEQYF.

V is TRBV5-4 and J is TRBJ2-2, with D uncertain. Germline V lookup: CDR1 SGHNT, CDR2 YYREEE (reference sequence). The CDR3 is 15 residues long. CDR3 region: CAYMSQASNTGELFF. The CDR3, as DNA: TGTGCGTATATGAGCCAGGCTTCGAACACCGGGGAGCTGTTTTTT.

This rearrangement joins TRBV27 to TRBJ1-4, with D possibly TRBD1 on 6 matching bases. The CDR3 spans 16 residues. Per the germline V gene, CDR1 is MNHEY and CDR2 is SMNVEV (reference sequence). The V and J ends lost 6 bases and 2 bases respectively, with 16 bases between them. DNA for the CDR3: TGTGCCAGCAGATCCTTTGCGAGGGGGACTAATGAAAAACTGTTTTTT. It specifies CASRSFARGTNEKLFF.

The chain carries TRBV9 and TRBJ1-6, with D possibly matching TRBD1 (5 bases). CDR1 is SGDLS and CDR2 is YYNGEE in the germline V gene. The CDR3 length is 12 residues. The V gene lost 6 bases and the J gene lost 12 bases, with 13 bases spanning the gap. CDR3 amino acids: CASKSGGGPLHF. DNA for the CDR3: TGTGCCAGCAAGTCGGGGGGGGGACCCCTCCACTTT. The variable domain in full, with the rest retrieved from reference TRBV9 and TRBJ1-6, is DSGVTQTPKHLITATGQRVTLRCSPRSGDLSVYWYQQSLDQGLQFLIQYYNGEERAKGNILERFSAQQFPDLHSELNLSSLELGDSALYFCASKSGGGPLHFGNGTRLTVT.

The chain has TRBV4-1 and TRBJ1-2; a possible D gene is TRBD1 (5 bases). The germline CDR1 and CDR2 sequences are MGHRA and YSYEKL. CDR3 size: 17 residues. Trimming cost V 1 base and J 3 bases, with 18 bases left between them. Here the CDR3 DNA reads TGCGCCAGCAGCCAAGTTTTTTGGGCAAGGGGCCACTATGGCTACACCTTC. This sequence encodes CASSQVFWARGHYGYTF.